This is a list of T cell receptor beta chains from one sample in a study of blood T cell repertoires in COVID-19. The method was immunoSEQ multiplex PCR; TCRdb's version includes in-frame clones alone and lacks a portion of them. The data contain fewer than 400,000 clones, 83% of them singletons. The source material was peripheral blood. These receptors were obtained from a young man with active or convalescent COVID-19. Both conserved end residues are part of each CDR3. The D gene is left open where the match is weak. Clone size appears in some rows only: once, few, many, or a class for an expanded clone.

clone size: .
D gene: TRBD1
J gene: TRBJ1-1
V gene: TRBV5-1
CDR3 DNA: TGCGCCACCGGACAGGGAAGGGACACTGAAGCTTTCTTT
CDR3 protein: CATGQGRDTEAFF

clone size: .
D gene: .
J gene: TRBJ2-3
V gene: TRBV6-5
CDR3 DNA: TGTGCCAGCAGTTACTCTCCGGGAAGCACAGATACGCAGTATTTT
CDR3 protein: CASSYSPGSTDTQYF

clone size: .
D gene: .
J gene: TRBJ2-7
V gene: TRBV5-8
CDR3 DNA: TGTGCCAGCAGCCCCACCCGGGGCGAGCAGTACTTC
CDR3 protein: CASSPTRGEQYF

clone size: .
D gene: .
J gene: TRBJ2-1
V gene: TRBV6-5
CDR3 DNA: TGTGCCAGCAGGGGGACTTCTAATGAGCAGTTCTTC
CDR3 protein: CASRGTSNEQFF

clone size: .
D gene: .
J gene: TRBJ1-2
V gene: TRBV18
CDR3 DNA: TGTGCCAGCTCACCGGGGCAAAACTATGGCTACACCTTC
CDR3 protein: CASSPGQNYGYTF

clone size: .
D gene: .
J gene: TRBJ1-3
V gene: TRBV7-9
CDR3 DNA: TGTGCCAGCAGCCAGGACAGCTCTGGAAACACCATATATTTT
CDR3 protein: CASSQDSSGNTIYF

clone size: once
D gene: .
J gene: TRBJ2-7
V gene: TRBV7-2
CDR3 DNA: TGTGCCAGCAAAACTTGGCGGGGTTACGAGCAGTACTTC
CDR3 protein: CASKTWRGYEQYF

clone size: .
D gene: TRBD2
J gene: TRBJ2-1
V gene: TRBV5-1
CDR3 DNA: TGCGCCAGCAGCTTGGAACATACGGGAGGGCCGGGGAATGAGCAGTTCTTC
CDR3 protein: CASSLEHTGGPGNEQFF

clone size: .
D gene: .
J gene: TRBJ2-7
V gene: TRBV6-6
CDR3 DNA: TGTGCCAGCAGTCCCCAGGGGAAGGGTAAGGACGAGCAGTACTTC
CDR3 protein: CASSPQGKGKDEQYF

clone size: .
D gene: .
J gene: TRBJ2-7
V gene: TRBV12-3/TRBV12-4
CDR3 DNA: TGTGCCAGCAGTTTCGGGGTTTCCTACGAGCAGTACTTC
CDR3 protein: CASSFGVSYEQYF

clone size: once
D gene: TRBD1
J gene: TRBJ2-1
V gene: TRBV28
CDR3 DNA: TGTGCCAGCAGTTTAGACAGGGTGGAAAATGAGCAGTTCTTC
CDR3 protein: CASSLDRVENEQFF

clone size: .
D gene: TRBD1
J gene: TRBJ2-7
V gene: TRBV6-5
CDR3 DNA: TGTGCCAGCAGTTACGGGAACAGGGGGGACGAGCAGTACTTC
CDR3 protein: CASSYGNRGDEQYF

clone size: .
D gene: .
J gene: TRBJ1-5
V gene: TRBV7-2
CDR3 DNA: TGTGCCAGCAGGCCCGGACAGTCCAATCAGCCCCAGCATTTT
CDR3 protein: CASRPGQSNQPQHF

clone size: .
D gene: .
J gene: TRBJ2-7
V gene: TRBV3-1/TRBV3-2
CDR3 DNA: TGTGCCAGCAGCCACGTTTCCTACGAGCAGTACTTC
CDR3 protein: CASSHVSYEQYF

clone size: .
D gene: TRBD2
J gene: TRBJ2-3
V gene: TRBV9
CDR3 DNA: TGTGCCAGCAGCTCGGGGGGGTCAGGGGATACGCAGTATTTT
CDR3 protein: CASSSGGSGDTQYF

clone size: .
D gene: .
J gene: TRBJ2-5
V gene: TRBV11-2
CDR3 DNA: TGTGCCAGCAGCTTCGGTAGCTTAGAGACCCAGTACTTC
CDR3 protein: CASSFGSLETQYF

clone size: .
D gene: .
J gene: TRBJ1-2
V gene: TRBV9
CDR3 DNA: TGTGCCAGCAGCCCCGCGCCGTCCTACTATGGCTACACCTTC
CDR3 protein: CASSPAPSYYGYTF

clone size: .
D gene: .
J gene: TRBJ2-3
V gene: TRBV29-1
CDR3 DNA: TGCAGCGTTGGGGCTCCTCCTTTCACAGATACGCAGTATTTT
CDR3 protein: CSVGAPPFTDTQYF

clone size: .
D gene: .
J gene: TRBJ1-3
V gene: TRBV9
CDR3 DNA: TGTGCCAGCAGGAGGGGGTTAACTGGAAACACCATATATTTT
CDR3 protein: CASRRGLTGNTIYF

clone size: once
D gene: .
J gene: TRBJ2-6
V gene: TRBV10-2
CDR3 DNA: TGCGCCAGCTCGGGGGGCGCGATCTCTGGGGCCAACGTCCTGACTTTC
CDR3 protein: CASSGGAISGANVLTF

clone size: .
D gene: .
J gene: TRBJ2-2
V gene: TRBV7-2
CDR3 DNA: TGTGCCAGCAGCCCGGTGGCCGGGGAGCTGTTTTTT
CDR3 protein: CASSPVAGELFF

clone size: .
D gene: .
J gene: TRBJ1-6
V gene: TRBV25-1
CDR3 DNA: TGTGCCAGCAGTGAATTAGGCCTAAGTTGGAGGTTTAATTCACCCCTCCACTTT
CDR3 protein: CASSELGLSWRFNSPLHF

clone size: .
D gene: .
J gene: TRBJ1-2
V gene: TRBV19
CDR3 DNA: TGTGCCAGTAGTAAGGAAGCGGGCCGATTCTATGGCTACACCTTC
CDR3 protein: CASSKEAGRFYGYTF

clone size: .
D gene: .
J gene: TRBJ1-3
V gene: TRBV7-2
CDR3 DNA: TGTGCCAGCAGCTTAGGCCGCCAGGGGAACACCATATATTTT
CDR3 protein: CASSLGRQGNTIYF

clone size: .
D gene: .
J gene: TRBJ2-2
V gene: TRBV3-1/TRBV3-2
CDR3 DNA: TGTGCCAGCAGCCACGGGTATGGGGCAGCTAACACCGGGGAGCTGTTTTTT
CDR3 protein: CASSHGYGAANTGELFF

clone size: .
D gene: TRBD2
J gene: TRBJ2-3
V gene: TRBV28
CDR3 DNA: TGTGCCAGCAGTTTACCCGCCGGGAGGGGGACGCAGTATTTT
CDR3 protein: CASSLPAGRGTQYF

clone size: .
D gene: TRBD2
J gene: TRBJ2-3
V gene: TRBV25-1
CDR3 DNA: TGTGCCAGCAGTGAACCCGGGACTAGCAAACATACGCAGTATTTT
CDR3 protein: CASSEPGTSKHTQYF

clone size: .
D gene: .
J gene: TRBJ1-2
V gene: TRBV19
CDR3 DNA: TGTGCCAGTAGGGATGCGGCGGAAGGCTACACCTTC
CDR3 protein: CASRDAAEGYTF

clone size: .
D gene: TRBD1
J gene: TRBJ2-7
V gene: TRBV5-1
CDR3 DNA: TGCGCCAGCAGCTTCAGACAGGGGAACTACGAGCAGTACTTC
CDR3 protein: CASSFRQGNYEQYF

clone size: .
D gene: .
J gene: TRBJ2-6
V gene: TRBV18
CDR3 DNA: TGTGCCAGCTCACGACAGCTTGGCGGGGCCAACGTCCTGACTTTC
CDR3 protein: CASSRQLGGANVLTF

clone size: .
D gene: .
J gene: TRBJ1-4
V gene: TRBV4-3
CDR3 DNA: TGCGCCAGCAGCCAGGCGGGTCGCGGCGAGGAAAAACTGTTTTTT
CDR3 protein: CASSQAGRGEEKLFF

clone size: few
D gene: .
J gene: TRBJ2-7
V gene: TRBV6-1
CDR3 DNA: TGTGCCAGCAGTGAGGAGGCCCTATCCTACGAGCAGTACTTC
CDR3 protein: CASSEEALSYEQYF

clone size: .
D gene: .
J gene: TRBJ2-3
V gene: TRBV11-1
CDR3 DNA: TGTGCCAGCAGCTTGACTCTATCAGATACGCAGTATTTT
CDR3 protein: CASSLTLSDTQYF

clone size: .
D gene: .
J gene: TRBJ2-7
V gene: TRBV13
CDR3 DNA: TGTGCCAGCAGCTTAGGTCCGGTGACCTACGAGCAGTACTTC
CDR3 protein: CASSLGPVTYEQYF

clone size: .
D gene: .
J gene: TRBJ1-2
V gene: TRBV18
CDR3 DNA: TGTGCCAGCTCACCGACAGTTAACTATGGCTACACCTTC
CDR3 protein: CASSPTVNYGYTF

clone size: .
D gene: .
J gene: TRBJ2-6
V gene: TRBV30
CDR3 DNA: TGCGCGTCGAGAGGGGCCAACGTCCTGACTTTC
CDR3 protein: CASRGANVLTF

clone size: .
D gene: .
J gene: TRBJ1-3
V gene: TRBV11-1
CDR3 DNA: TGTGCCAGCAGCCGGACAGCCCGCTCTGGAAACACCATATATTTT
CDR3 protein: CASSRTARSGNTIYF

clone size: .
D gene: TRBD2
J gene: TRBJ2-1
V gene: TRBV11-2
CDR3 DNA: TGTGCCAGCAGCTTAGATTCGGGGACTAGCGGGAAATGGCAGTTCTTC
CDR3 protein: CASSLDSGTSGKWQFF

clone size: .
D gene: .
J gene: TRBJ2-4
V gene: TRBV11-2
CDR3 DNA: TGTGCCACCGCAGGGACCAAAAACATTCAGTACTTC
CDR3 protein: CATAGTKNIQYF

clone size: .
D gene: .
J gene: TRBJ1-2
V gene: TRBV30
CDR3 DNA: TGTGCCTGGAGTGCCTATACAGGTTTTCGTGGCTACACCTTC
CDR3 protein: CAWSAYTGFRGYTF

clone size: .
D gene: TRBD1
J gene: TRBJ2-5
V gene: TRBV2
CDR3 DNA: TGTGCCAGCAGTGGACAGGGTGGAACTCAAGAGACCCAGTACTTC
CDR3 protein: CASSGQGGTQETQYF

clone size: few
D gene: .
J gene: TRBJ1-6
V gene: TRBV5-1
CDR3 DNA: TGCGCCAGCAGCTTGAGTACCGTAGGGGGTTTGTTAGGTTCACCCCTCCACTTT
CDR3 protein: CASSLSTVGGLLGSPLHF

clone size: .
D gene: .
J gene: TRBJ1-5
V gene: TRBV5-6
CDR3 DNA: TGTGCCAGCAGCGCCACACTGGGCCCTAGCCAGCCCCAGCATTTT
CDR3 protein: CASSATLGPSQPQHF

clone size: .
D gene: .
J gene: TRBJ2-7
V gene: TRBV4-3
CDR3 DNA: TGCGCCAGCAGCCAAGGACTTACAGGGGGGGCAGCCTACGAGCAGTACTTC
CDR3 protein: CASSQGLTGGAAYEQYF

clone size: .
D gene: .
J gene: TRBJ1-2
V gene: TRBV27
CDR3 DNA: TGTGCCAGCAACCTAGCGGGACCCGGTAGGGGCTACACCTTC
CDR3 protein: CASNLAGPGRGYTF